This entry lists 24 T cell receptor beta chains sequenced from one sample in a study of blood T cells in healthy people across ages. Sample-barcoded 5' priming and a J-beta primer mix drove a second PCR of roughly 7 to 11 cycles. TCRdb redid the calling of the 5' RACE reads with MiXCR, one entry per CDR3 protein. The sample records 600,000 or so distinct CDR3 sequences, roughly 48% being singletons. The sequencing input was blood. These receptors came from an elderly man in good health.

This clonotype has ten or more counts. A much larger clone lies one base from this, so it may be a read error. The chain combines TRBV6-6 with TRBJ2-5; no reliable D call. Germline assignment: CDR1 MNHNY and CDR2 SVGAGI (reference sequence). The CDR3 runs to 14 residues. The CDR3 nucleotides read TGTGCCAGCAGTGACTCCTCGTTCGGAGAGACCCAGTACTTC. Translating gives CASSDSSFGETQYF.

CDR3 sequence: CASSLRTSSTDTQYF. As DNA, the CDR3 is TGTGCCAGCAGTCTTCGGACTAGTTCGACAGATACGCAGTATTTT. The rearrangement uses TRBV6-2 or TRBV6-3 and TRBJ2-3, with 7 bases that match TRBD2. V gave up 5 bases and J gave up 3 bases; unmatched junction bases: 8. Germline loops: CDR1 MNHEY, CDR2 SVGEGT. This CDR3 comprises 15 residues.

The chain joins TRBV5-1 to TRBJ2-3, with D perhaps matching TRBD1 (6 bases). Germline CDR1 reads SGHRS; CDR2 reads YFSETQ. The CDR3 runs to 14 residues. V gave up 6 bases and J gave up 2 bases, with 13 bases separating them. CDR3 protein: CASKGEPNTDTQYF. The CDR3 coding sequence is TGCGCCAGCAAGGGGGAACCTAACACAGATACGCAGTATTTT.

This chain connects TRBV18 to TRBJ2-2; no definite D call. V lost 5 bases and J lost 2, with 15 bases in between. The CDR3 covers 16 residues. CDR1 KGHSH and CDR2 LQKENI come from the germline V gene. The CDR3 nucleotides are TGTGCCAGCTCAGCAAACGGCGCGGCTAACACCGGGGAGCTGTTTTTT. This gives the protein CASSANGAANTGELFF.

This rearrangement joins TRBV24-1 to TRBJ2-1, with 7 positions matching TRBD2. The CDR3 is 13 amino acids. J was trimmed by 6 bases and V by 8 bases; bases with no gene match: 6. Looked up from germline, CDR1 is KGHDR and CDR2 is SFDVKD. This chain's CDR3 is CATNSGTTNEQFF. The CDR3 coding sequence is TGTGCCACCAATTCCGGGACTACCAATGAGCAGTTCTTC.

This clonotype was seen a handful of times. The chain carries TRBV9 and TRBJ1-6; 8 bases align to TRBD1. V shed 5 bases and J 0 bases; nucleotides not matched to a gene: 7. Germline V gene sequence: CDR1 SGDLS, CDR2 YYNGEE. The CDR3 loop spans 17 amino acids. The CDR3 bases are TGTGCCAGCAGTGCGACAGGGGCGCCCTCCTATAATTCACCCCTCCACTTT. It codes for CASSATGAPSYNSPLHF. Together with reference TRBV9 and TRBJ1-6, the CDR3 gives the full variable domain: DSGVTQTPKHLITATGQRVTLRCSPRSGDLSVYWYQQSLDQGLQFLIQYYNGEERAKGNILERFSAQQFPDLHSELNLSSLELGDSALYFCASSATGAPSYNSPLHFGNGTRLTVT.

The chain carries TRBV24-1 and TRBJ2-3; 13 bases agree with TRBD2. The CDR3 consists of 17 residues. Germline values: CDR1 KGHDR, CDR2 SFDVKD. With V trimmed by 3 bases and J by 5 bases, 7 bases remained unmatched. The CDR3 nucleotides read TGTGCCACCAGTGATGCCACTAGCGGGGGGGCCGTAGATACGCAGTATTTT. Translation: CATSDATSGGAVDTQYF.

The genes are TRBV6-2 or TRBV6-3 and TRBJ2-5; unclear D gene. The CDR3 runs 12 residues. Germline V lookup: CDR1 MNHEY, CDR2 SVGEGT. The V and J ends lost 7 bases and 11 bases respectively, with 17 bases between them. CDR3 DNA sequence: TGTGCCAGCAATACACGACGGTATGAGCAGTACTTC. This translates into CASNTRRYEQYF.

The chain recombines TRBV9 with TRBJ2-3; 10 positions match TRBD1. The CDR3 runs 20 residues. Germline trimming cut 4 bases from V and 6 bases from J; bases unmatched to any gene: 23. Germline V gene lookup returns CDR1 SGDLS and CDR2 YYNGEE. The CDR3 loop is CASSPSLDRGGTGRKDTQYF. CDR3 sequence (DNA): TGTGCCAGCAGCCCCTCCTTGGACAGGGGGGGAACAGGAAGGAAGGATACGCAGTATTTT.

The V gene is TRBV12-3 or TRBV12-4, the J gene TRBJ2-7; D is unresolved. V was trimmed by 0 bases and J by 3 bases, leaving 6 bases between them. The CDR3 is made up of 13 amino acids. CDR3 loop: CASSLAQDYEQYF. DNA of the CDR3: TGTGCCAGCAGTTTAGCGCAGGACTACGAGCAGTACTTC.

The chain couples TRBV10-2 to TRBJ2-3, with TRBD2 matching 9 bases. Germline assignment: CDR1 WSHSY and CDR2 SAAADI. The CDR3 extends over 16 amino acids. V trimming: 3 bases; J trimming: 5 bases; junction bases outside the gene matches: 9. CDR3 nucleotides: TGCGCCAGCAGTGATTGGGCGGGGGGGGCCGGAGATACGCAGTATTTT. Amino acids: CASSDWAGGAGDTQYF.

This chain links TRBV4-3 with TRBJ2-2, with TRBD1 as a possible D gene (6 bases). Germline V gene data show CDR1 as LGHNA and CDR2 as YSLEER. This CDR3 spans 16 amino acids. V lost 0 bases to trimming and J lost 5 bases, with 13 bases between them. This CDR3 reads CASSQDQGPGTGELFF. DNA for the CDR3: TGCGCCAGCAGCCAAGATCAGGGGCCTGGGACCGGGGAGCTGTTTTTT.

This clonotype has more than one count but fewer than ten. This chain connects TRBV7-2 to TRBJ2-3, with D possibly being TRBD2 (6 bases). This CDR3 is built from 18 residues. Trimming took 4 bases from V and 4 from J, leaving 24 bases between them. Germline-derived CDR1 and CDR2 are SGHTA and FQGNSA. The CDR3 spells CASSWRAGSGGSADTQYF. Here the CDR3 DNA reads TGTGCCAGCAGCTGGAGGGCCGGGAGTGGAGGCTCCGCAGATACGCAGTATTTT.

V gene TRBV10-2 combines with J gene TRBJ1-2; possibly TRBD1 for D (6 bases). V lost 7 bases and J lost 3, with 12 bases in between. There are 13 residues in the CDR3. Germline CDR1 is WSHSY and CDR2 is SAAADI. The chain's CDR3 is CASKQTGDYGYTF. CDR3 DNA sequence: TGCGCCAGCAAGCAGACAGGAGACTATGGCTACACCTTC.

For the CDR3, the DNA is TGTGCCAGCCGACCTCTTAGCGGGATTTTGAACATTCAGTACTTC. Translated, it gives CASRPLSGILNIQYF. V usage is TRBV11-2 and J usage is TRBJ2-4; 8 bases are shared with TRBD2. V lost 8 bases and J lost 7; bases outside the gene matches: 13. The CDR3 runs 15 residues. Germline V gives CDR1 SGHAT, CDR2 FQNNGV.

CDR3: CSARVELNTEAFF. CDR3 DNA sequence: TGCAGTGCTAGGGTCGAACTGAACACTGAAGCTTTCTTT. The chain has TRBV20-1 and TRBJ1-1; D uncertain. CDR3 length: 13 amino acids. Trimming shortened V by 3 bases and J by 0 bases, and 8 bases separated the two germline ends. CDR1 DFQATT and CDR2 SNEGSKA come from the germline V gene (reference sequence).

As regards this clonotype: A much bigger clone sits one base away, suggesting this may be a read error. J is TRBJ2-7 and V is TRBV6-6, with a tentative D call TRBD1 (6 bases). The CDR3 runs 16 residues. Germline-derived CDR1 and CDR2 are MNHNY and SVGAGI (reference sequence). CDR3 loop: CACSTSRQVRGYEQYF. The DNA of the CDR3 is TGTGCCTGCAGTACCTCACGACAGGTCAGGGGATACGAGCAGTACTTC.

This clonotype was recorded a few times. V usage is TRBV20-1 and J usage is TRBJ1-5, with D unresolved. CDR1 and CDR2 from the germline V gene are DFQATT and SNEGSKA (reference sequence). This CDR3 spans 13 amino acids. Trimming took 4 bases from V and 4 from J, leaving 11 bases between them. The CDR3 nucleotides are TGCAGTGCTACCCCGGACGGAAATCAGCCCCAGCATTTT. Protein sequence: CSATPDGNQPQHF.

This clonotype was counted between two and nine times. The CDR3 reads CASSSGTGGVYEQYF. CDR3 nucleotide sequence: TGTGCCAGCAGTTCCGGGACAGGGGGCGTCTACGAGCAGTACTTC. J is TRBJ2-5 and V is TRBV28; 12 bases are shared with TRBD1. Near its end, the DNA agrees better with TRBJ2-7, so the J call may be wrong. The CDR3 totals 15 residues. Germline V CDR1 and CDR2: MDHEN, SYDVKM.

The rearrangement joins TRBV7-8 to TRBJ2-7, with 7 bases that match TRBD1. Trimming removed 1 base from V and 4 bases from J; junction bases left unmatched: 7. This CDR3 spans 15 amino acids. The germline V gene encodes CDR1 SGHVS and CDR2 FQNEAQ. CDR3 region: CASSLGRQGPYEQYF. In DNA, the CDR3 is TGTGCCAGCAGCTTAGGGAGACAGGGCCCTTACGAGCAGTACTTC.

This clonotype was seen a handful of times. V gene TRBV6-6 combines with J gene TRBJ2-3; D unclear. The germline V and J ends were trimmed by 6 bases and 0 bases, with 16 bases remaining between them. CDR3 size: 16 residues. Germline V gene lookup returns CDR1 MNHNY and CDR2 SVGAGI (reference sequence). The CDR3, as DNA: TGTGCCAGCAGCTTCTGGCGAGAGACTAGCACAGATACGCAGTATTTT. It translates to CASSFWRETSTDTQYF.

A note on this clonotype: A read error may account for a junction end that differs from germline. The chain is built from TRBV7-3 and TRBJ2-5; maybe TRBD1 (6 bases). The CDR3 loop spans 16 amino acids. Germline CDR1 SGHTA, CDR2 FQGTGA. The CDR3 region is CTSSLGGTGIQETQYF. The CDR3 DNA reads as TGTACCAGCAGCTTAGGGGGAACAGGGATACAAGAGACCCAGTACTTC.

This clonotype showed up many times. This chain joins TRBV4-3 and TRBJ2-3; 7 bases are shared with TRBD2. CDR3 length: 18 amino acids. CDR1 is LGHNA, CDR2 YSLEER, per germline. Unmatched junction bases numbered 16, after V lost 3 bases and J lost 4 bases. Here the CDR3 reads CASSHGGAGEAGPDTQYF. DNA for the CDR3: TGCGCCAGCAGCCATGGTGGGGCGGGAGAGGCCGGCCCAGATACGCAGTATTTT.

The genes are TRBV7-9 and TRBJ2-1; D possibly matches TRBD1 or TRBD2 (5 bases each). V lost 3 bases, J lost 7 bases, and 10 bases lay in between. This CDR3 has 13 amino acids. From germline, CDR1 is SEHNR and CDR2 FQNEAQ (reference sequence). This CDR3 reads CASSFGEGNEQFF. The CDR3 DNA reads as TGTGCCAGCAGCTTCGGCGAGGGGAATGAGCAGTTCTTC.